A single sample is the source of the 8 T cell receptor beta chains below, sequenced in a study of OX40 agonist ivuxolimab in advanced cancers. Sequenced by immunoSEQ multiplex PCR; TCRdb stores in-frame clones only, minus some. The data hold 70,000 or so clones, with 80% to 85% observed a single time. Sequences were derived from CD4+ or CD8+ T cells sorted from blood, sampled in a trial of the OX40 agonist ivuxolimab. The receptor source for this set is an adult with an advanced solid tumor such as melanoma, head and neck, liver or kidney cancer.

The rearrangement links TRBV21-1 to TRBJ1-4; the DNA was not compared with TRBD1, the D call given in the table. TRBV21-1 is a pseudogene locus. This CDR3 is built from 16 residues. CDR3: CASRLTGGATNEKLFF. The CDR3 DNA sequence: TGTGCCAGCAGACTGACAGGGGGCGCAACTAATGAAAAACTGTTTTTT.

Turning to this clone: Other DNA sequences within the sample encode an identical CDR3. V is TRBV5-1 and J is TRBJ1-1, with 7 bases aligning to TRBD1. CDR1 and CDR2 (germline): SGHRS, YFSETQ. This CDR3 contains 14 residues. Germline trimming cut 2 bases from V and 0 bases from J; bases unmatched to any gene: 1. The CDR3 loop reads CASSFGTVNTEAFF. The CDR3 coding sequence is TGCGCCAGCAGCTTCGGGACAGTGAACACTGAAGCTTTCTTT.

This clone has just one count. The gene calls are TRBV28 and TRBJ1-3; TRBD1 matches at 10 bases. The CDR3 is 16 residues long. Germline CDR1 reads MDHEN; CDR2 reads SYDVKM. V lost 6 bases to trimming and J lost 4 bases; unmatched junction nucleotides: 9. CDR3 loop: CASRPPGTGEGNTIYF. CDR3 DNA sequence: TGTGCCAGCAGACCACCCGGGACAGGGGAGGGAAACACCATATATTTT.

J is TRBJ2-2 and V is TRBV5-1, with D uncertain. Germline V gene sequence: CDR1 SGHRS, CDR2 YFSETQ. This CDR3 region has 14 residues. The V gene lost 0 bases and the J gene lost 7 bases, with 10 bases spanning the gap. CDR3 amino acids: CASSLAEQNGELFF. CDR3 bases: TGCGCCAGCAGCTTGGCGGAGCAAAACGGGGAGCTGTTTTTT.

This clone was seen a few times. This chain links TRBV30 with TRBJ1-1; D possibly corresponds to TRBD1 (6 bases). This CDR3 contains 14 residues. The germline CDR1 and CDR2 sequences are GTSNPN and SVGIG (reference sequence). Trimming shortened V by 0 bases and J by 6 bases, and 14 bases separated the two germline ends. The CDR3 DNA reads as TGTGCCTGGAGTGTAAAGGGGTACAGGGCTGAAGCTTTCTTT. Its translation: CAWSVKGYRAEAFF.

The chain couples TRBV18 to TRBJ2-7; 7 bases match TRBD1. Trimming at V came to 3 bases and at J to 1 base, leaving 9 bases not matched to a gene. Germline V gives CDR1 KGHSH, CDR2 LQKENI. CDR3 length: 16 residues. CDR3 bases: TGTGCCAGCTCACCGGAGACAGGGTTCTTGTCCTACGAGCAGTACTTC. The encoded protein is CASSPETGFLSYEQYF.

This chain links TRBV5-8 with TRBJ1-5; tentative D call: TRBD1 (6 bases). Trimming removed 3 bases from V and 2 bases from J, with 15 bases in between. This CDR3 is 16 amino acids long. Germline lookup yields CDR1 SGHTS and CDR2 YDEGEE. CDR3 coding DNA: TGTGCCAGCAGCTCGACAGGTCTAAGAGGCAATCAGCCCCAGCATTTT. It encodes CASSSTGLRGNQPQHF.

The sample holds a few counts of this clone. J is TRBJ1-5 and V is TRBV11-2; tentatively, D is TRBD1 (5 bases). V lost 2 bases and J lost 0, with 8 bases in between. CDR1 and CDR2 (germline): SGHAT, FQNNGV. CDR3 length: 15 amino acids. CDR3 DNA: TGTGCCAGCAGCTTAACGACAGCTAGCAATCAGCCCCAGCATTTT. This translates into CASSLTTASNQPQHF.